This T cell receptor (beta chain) derives from a study of shared clonotypes between healthy human individuals. Here immunoSEQ multiplex PCR was the method, and the copy in TCRdb shows in-frame clones only, minus some. The sample holds some 2,100,000 clones, more than 90% seen once. V was cut by 0 bases and J by 4 bases, with 15 bases left in between. CDR3 size: 16 residues. Germline CDR1 reads SEHNR; CDR2 reads FQNEAQ (reference sequence). V is TRBV7-9 and J is TRBJ1-2; D possibly corresponds to TRBD1 (5 bases). The TCR sequence derives from a man between 18 and 35 years old in good health. Sequencing was performed on naive CD4+ T cells sorted from blood. Subset given: CD45RA+ positively selected. The CDR3 sequence is CASSLAGALNSYGYTF. CDR3 nucleotides: TGTGCCAGCAGCTTAGCCGGGGCGCTGAACAGCTATGGCTACACCTTC.